These 5 T cell receptor beta chains were sequenced from one sample in a study of T cell changes during pregnancy in multiple sclerosis. Clones were sequenced by immunoSEQ multiplex PCR, and TCRdb holds only the in-frame ones, with some missing. The profile covers 30,000 to 40,000 clones, with approximately 90% appearing a single time and under 7.5% taken by the ten largest. The specimen was CD8+ T cells from peripheral blood mononuclear cells, collected in the third trimester of pregnancy. These receptor sequences come from a female donor with multiple sclerosis, enrolled in a pregnancy study.

This clone was seen a single time. The gene calls are TRBV6-6 and TRBJ1-2; 9 bases match TRBD1. Unmatched junction bases numbered 8, after V lost 6 bases and J lost 3 bases. This CDR3 is built from 15 residues. Germline V CDR1 and CDR2: MNHNY, SVGAGI (reference sequence). The CDR3 reads CASRPLGTGHYGYTF. The DNA of the CDR3 is TGTGCCAGCAGACCTCTCGGGACAGGGCACTATGGCTACACCTTC.

A single count supports this clone. The chain couples TRBV18 to TRBJ2-1; the D is unclear. Germline assignment: CDR1 KGHSH and CDR2 LQKENI. The CDR3 runs 16 residues. Trimming shortened V by 2 bases and J by 6 bases, and 17 bases separated the two germline ends. CDR3 coding DNA: TGTGCCAGCTCACCAACATCAGGCCACCCCTCCAATGAGCAGTTCTTC. Protein: CASSPTSGHPSNEQFF. Full variable domain (outside the CDR3, taken from reference TRBV18 and TRBJ2-1): NAGVMQNPRHLVRRRGQEARLRCSPMKGHSHVYWYRQLPEEGLKFMVYLQKENIIDESGMPKERFSAEFPKEGPSILRIQQVVRGDSAAYFCASSPTSGHPSNEQFFGPGTRLTVL.

This chain joins TRBV7-9 and TRBJ2-5, with D unclear. The CDR3 sequence is 14 residues long. The germline V and J ends were trimmed by 1 base and 1 base, with 7 bases remaining between them. CDR1 and CDR2 from the germline V gene are SEHNR and FQNEAQ (reference sequence). This chain's CDR3 is CASSLVLSQETQYF. Written as DNA, the CDR3 is TGTGCCAGCAGCTTAGTCTTGTCCCAAGAGACCCAGTACTTC.

The rearrangement links TRBV28 to TRBJ1-1, with D maybe TRBD1 (5 bases). Trimming cost V 0 bases and J 4 bases, with 9 bases left between them. Germline V gene data show CDR1 as MDHEN and CDR2 as SYDVKM. The CDR3 runs 14 residues. CDR3 residues: CASSLWRGATEAFF. The DNA of the CDR3 is TGTGCCAGCAGTTTATGGCGCGGGGCCACTGAAGCTTTCTTT.

The rearrangement uses TRBV9 and TRBJ1-6; 10 bases are a match to TRBD1. The CDR3 loop spans 14 amino acids. Germline values: CDR1 SGDLS, CDR2 YYNGEE. J gave up 8 bases and V 9 bases, and 8 bases lay outside the gene matches. DNA of the CDR3: TGTGCCACCAAGGGACAGGGGAGTCATTCACCCCTCCACTTT. Its protein is CATKGQGSHSPLHF.